The 30 T cell receptor beta chains in this list originate from one sample, sequenced in a study of blood T cells in healthy people across ages. Sample-barcoded 5' priming and a J-beta primer mix drove a second PCR of roughly 6 to 12 cycles. TCRdb reanalysed the 5' RACE reads using MiXCR and keeps one entry per CDR3 protein. The sample lists fewer than 900,000 distinct CDR3 sequences, 40% to 45% occurring once. Sequencing was carried out using blood. The receptors here all came from a woman in her fifties or sixties in good health.

V usage is TRBV28 and J usage is TRBJ2-1, with 13 nucleotides matching TRBD2. CDR1 MDHEN and CDR2 SYDVKM come from the germline V gene. The CDR3 has 17 residues. With V trimmed by 5 bases and J by 4 bases, 8 bases remained unmatched. This chain's CDR3 is CASSIRGTSGDYNEQFF. CDR3 bases: TGTGCCAGCAGTATCAGGGGGACTAGCGGGGATTACAATGAGCAGTTCTTC.

This clonotype appeared a few times. The chain joins TRBV6-5 to TRBJ2-5; TRBD1 matches 10 bases. The DNA end lines up better with TRBJ2-7; the J call may be wrong. Germline-derived CDR1 and CDR2 are MNHEY and SVGAGI. CDR3 length equals 14 residues. CDR3 coding DNA: TGTGCCAGCAGTTACGGGACAGGGGTAAGCGAGCAGTACTTC. Translated: CASSYGTGVSEQYF.

There are many counts of this clonotype. The DNA for the CDR3 is TGCAGCGTTGAATGGGGGCTCGAGACCCAGTACTTC. Its translation: CSVEWGLETQYF. V gene TRBV29-1 combines with J gene TRBJ2-5, with D maybe TRBD1 (6 bases). Trimming shortened V by 2 bases and J by 5 bases, and 9 bases separated the two germline ends. Per germline, CDR1 SQVTM and CDR2 ANQGSEA. The CDR3 runs 12 residues.

This clonotype was seen more than once but under ten times. The DNA for the CDR3 is TGTGCCAGCAGTAACAGCGGGAGGTTCCACGAGCAGTACTTC. This encodes CASSNSGRFHEQYF. The chain recombines TRBV12-3 or TRBV12-4 with TRBJ2-7; 9 bases match TRBD2. Trimming cost V 5 bases and J 5 bases; bases outside gene matches: 7. The CDR3 consists of 14 residues.

This clonotype was detected only a few times. The chain combines TRBV5-1 with TRBJ2-3, with TRBD2 identical over 7 bases. J lost 2 bases, V lost 3 bases, and 3 bases had no gene match. Looked up from germline, CDR1 is SGHRS and CDR2 is YFSETQ. This CDR3 is built from 14 residues. The CDR3 DNA reads TGCGCCAGCAGCTGGGGGACTAACACAGATACGCAGTATTTT. Translation gives CASSWGTNTDTQYF. The full variable domain, in which reference TRBV5-1 and TRBJ2-3 provide the parts outside the CDR3, is KAGVTQTPRYLIKTRGQQVTLSCSPISGHRSVSWYQQTPGQGLQFLFEYFSETQRNKGNFPGRFSGRQFSNSRSEMNVSTLELGDSALYLCASSWGTNTDTQYFGPGTRLTVL.

V usage is TRBV12-3 or TRBV12-4 and J usage is TRBJ1-1; unclear D gene. This CDR3 contains 13 residues. The V gene lost 3 bases and the J gene lost 5 bases, with 10 bases spanning the gap. CDR3 sequence (DNA): TGTGCCAGCAGTTTCATGGATCGGACTGAAGCTTTCTTT. This codes for CASSFMDRTEAFF.

Concerning this clonotype: This clone may be a read error of a much larger clone one base away. The V gene is TRBV20-1, the J gene TRBJ2-5; TRBD2 matches at 7 bases. TRBJ2-7 matches the DNA end more closely, so the J call is doubtful. Germline V gene data show CDR1 as DFQATT and CDR2 as SNEGSKA (reference sequence). The CDR3 is made up of 14 amino acids. This CDR3 reads CSARTSRGDCEQYF. The CDR3 DNA reads as TGCAGTGCAAGGACTAGTCGAGGGGATTGCGAGCAGTACTTC.

Regarding this clonotype: A much more abundant neighbour one base away suggests this may be a read error. The chain joins TRBV4-2 to TRBJ2-1; D unclear. Germline CDR1 LGHNA, CDR2 YNFKEQ. The length of the CDR3 is 13 residues. CDR3 sequence reads: CVSSQEPKGEQFF. CDR3 coding DNA: TGTGTCAGCAGCCAAGAACCGAAAGGGGAGCAGTTCTTC.

This clonotype appeared a few times. This sequence joins TRBV6-6 and TRBJ2-7; D gene uncertain. The CDR3 covers 15 residues. V lost 0 bases and J 4 bases, leaving 13 bases between the germline ends. From germline, CDR1 is MNHNY and CDR2 SVGAGI (reference sequence). In DNA form, the CDR3 reads TGTGCCAGCAGTTACTCAGACGACCGGCGATACGAGCAGTACTTC. Translating gives CASSYSDDRRYEQYF.

The chain carries TRBV3-1 and TRBJ2-5, with 11 positions matching TRBD2. V was pared by 4 bases and J by 11 bases, with 15 bases of the junction left unmatched. CDR1 is LGHDT, CDR2 YNNKEL, per germline (reference sequence). The CDR3 contains 16 residues. The CDR3 nucleotides read TGTGCCAGCAGCCCGGGGACTAGCGGACTAACCTACCAGCAGTACTTC. Protein product: CASSPGTSGLTYQQYF.

This clonotype appeared once. V usage is TRBV4-3 and J usage is TRBJ2-6; D ambiguous. The CDR3 has 16 amino acids. With 3 bases removed from V and 2 bases from J, the gap between germline ends came to 11 bases. CDR1 and CDR2 (germline): LGHNA, YSLEER. The CDR3 DNA is TGCGCCAGCAGCCAGACAACAGTGACTGGGGCCAACGTCCTGACTTTC. It codes for CASSQTTVTGANVLTF.

The V gene is TRBV27, the J gene TRBJ2-5, with D unclear. The J call may be wrong; the DNA end is better matched by TRBJ2-7. This CDR3 contains 12 residues. Germline-derived CDR1 and CDR2 are MNHEY and SMNVEV (reference sequence). CDR3 in DNA: TGTGCCAGCAGTTTGTCGACGGGCGAGCAGTACTTC. As protein: CASSLSTGEQYF.

The rearrangement links TRBV20-1 to TRBJ2-3, with 16 positions matching TRBD2. CDR3 size: 17 residues. Per the germline V gene, CDR1 is DFQATT and CDR2 is SNEGSKA (reference sequence). J gave up 0 bases and V 5 bases, and 5 bases lay outside the gene matches. As DNA, the CDR3 is TGCAGTGCTTCCGGGACTAGCGGGGGGGGTAGCACAGATACGCAGTATTTT. Its protein is CSASGTSGGGSTDTQYF.

V and J are TRBV4-2 and TRBJ2-4, with TRBD1 identical over 7 bases. Matching the DNA end better, TRBJ2-7 makes the J call doubtful. Germline assignment: CDR1 LGHNA and CDR2 YNFKEQ. The CDR3 is made up of 15 amino acids. This CDR3 is CASSQAPGQSYEQYF. The DNA for the CDR3 is TGTGCCAGCAGCCAAGCTCCGGGACAGTCCTACGAGCAGTACTTC.

The V and J genes are TRBV20-1 and TRBJ2-5; D is unclear. Germline V lookup: CDR1 DFQATT, CDR2 SNEGSKA (reference sequence). The CDR3 is 14 amino acids. Trimming left V 0 bases short and J 1 base short, with 9 bases between. The CDR3 loop reads CSAREAQLQETQYF. Here the CDR3 DNA reads TGCAGTGCTAGAGAAGCCCAGCTCCAAGAGACCCAGTACTTC.

The chain recombines TRBV10-3 with TRBJ1-5; 10 nucleotides line up with TRBD1. The CDR3 contains 15 residues. Germline-derived CDR1 and CDR2 are ENHRY and SYGVKD. The J segment lost 3 bases and the V segment lost 10 bases, leaving 9 bases of the junction unmatched. The CDR3 DNA follows: TGTGCCACCTGGGACAGGGGCATAAACAATCAGCCCCAGCATTTT. This sequence encodes CATWDRGINNQPQHF.

The chain is built from TRBV3-1 and TRBJ2-1; the match to TRBD2 covers 12 bases. From germline, CDR1 is LGHDT and CDR2 YNNKEL (reference sequence). The CDR3 contains 19 residues. The V segment lost 2 bases and the J segment 7 bases; nucleotides outside the gene matches: 15. CDR3 loop: CASSQPPASGGATRNEQFF. The DNA for the CDR3 is TGTGCCAGCAGCCAACCCCCGGCTAGCGGGGGGGCGACAAGAAATGAGCAGTTCTTC.

The rearrangement uses TRBV5-1 and TRBJ1-6, with D possibly TRBD1 on 6 matching bases. The CDR3 runs to 15 residues. Trimming removed 2 bases from V and 8 bases from J, with 14 bases in between. CDR1 and CDR2 (germline): SGHRS, YFSETQ. The CDR3 region is CASSLQGVGYSPLHF. CDR3 in DNA: TGCGCCAGCAGCTTACAGGGTGTCGGTTATTCACCCCTCCACTTT.

V is TRBV29-1 and J is TRBJ1-5; D gene unclear. Per the germline V gene, CDR1 is SQVTM and CDR2 is ANQGSEA. Trimming shortened V by 4 bases and J by 4 bases, and 8 bases separated the two germline ends. The CDR3 extends over 12 amino acids. The CDR3 spells CSVGTQNQPQHF. CDR3 DNA: TGCAGCGTTGGTACACAGAATCAGCCCCAGCATTTT.

This clonotype was found once. This chain uses TRBV20-1 with TRBJ2-1, with a tentative D call TRBD1 (6 bases). Deletions cut 4 bases from V and 6 bases from J, with 25 bases between. Germline CDR1 is DFQATT and CDR2 is SNEGSKA (reference sequence). This CDR3 spans 17 amino acids. The CDR3 region is CSAKYPPNPGEINEQFF. As DNA, the CDR3 is TGCAGTGCTAAATATCCTCCGAACCCAGGGGAGATCAATGAGCAGTTCTTC.

The V call is TRBV2, the J call TRBJ1-1, with TRBD1 matching over 8 bases. Germline V gene sequence: CDR1 SNHLY, CDR2 FYNNEI. This CDR3 comprises 15 residues. The trim removed 0 bases at V and 2 bases at J, leaving 2 bases unmatched. The CDR3 DNA reads TGTGCCAGCAGTGAAGCGACAGGGGTCAACACTGAAGCTTTCTTT. As protein: CASSEATGVNTEAFF.

This chain connects TRBV20-1 to TRBJ2-4; possible D gene TRBD2, 5 bases. Matching the DNA end better, TRBJ2-5 makes the J call doubtful. This CDR3 region has 13 residues. CDR1 is DFQATT, CDR2 SNEGSKA, per germline (reference sequence). The CDR3 bases are TGCAGTGCCCTCGAGGGTCTGGGAAAGACCCAGTACTTC. This gives the protein CSALEGLGKTQYF.

This clonotype was seen a few times. This chain joins TRBV2 and TRBJ2-5; 10 positions agree with TRBD2. The CDR3 sequence is 15 residues long. The trim removed 6 bases at V and 3 bases at J, leaving 7 bases unmatched. Germline V gives CDR1 SNHLY, CDR2 FYNNEI. CDR3 amino acids: CASSISSGGKETQYF. The CDR3 DNA is TGTGCCAGCAGCATTTCTAGCGGGGGAAAAGAGACCCAGTACTTC.

This clonotype was recorded a few times. The V call is TRBV3-1, the J call TRBJ2-2; no clear D gene. The CDR3 contains 14 residues. V was cut by 0 bases and J by 4 bases, with 6 bases left in between. Germline V gives CDR1 LGHDT, CDR2 YNNKEL (reference sequence). In nucleotides, the CDR3 is TGTGCCAGCAGCCAAGATTCATCCACCGGGGAGCTGTTTTTT. Translated, it gives CASSQDSSTGELFF.

The rearrangement uses TRBV20-1 and TRBJ2-7, with D unresolved. The ends were cut back, 2 bases at V and 5 bases at J, with 10 bases in the middle. The CDR3 is 12 residues long. From germline, CDR1 is DFQATT and CDR2 SNEGSKA (reference sequence). CDR3 loop: CSARPRYDEQYF. DNA of the CDR3: TGCAGTGCTAGACCCCGATATGACGAGCAGTACTTC.

The chain couples TRBV3-1 to TRBJ1-2; D is perhaps TRBD1 (6 bases). Germline values: CDR1 LGHDT, CDR2 YNNKEL (reference sequence). With 0 bases removed from V and 4 bases from J, the gap between germline ends came to 12 bases. This CDR3 comprises 15 residues. CDR3 in DNA: TGTGCCAGCAGCCAAGAGTCCGGACAGCTCTATGGCTACACCTTC. Its translation is CASSQESGQLYGYTF.

This chain connects TRBV20-1 to TRBJ2-3; D remains ambiguous. The CDR3 runs to 14 residues. The germline V gene has CDR1 DFQATT and CDR2 SNEGSKA (reference sequence). The V end lost 3 bases, the J end lost 0 bases, and 10 bases lay between the germline ends. The CDR3 nucleotides are TGCAGTGCTAGGCCCCCGAGAAGCACAGATACGCAGTATTTT. Amino acids: CSARPPRSTDTQYF.

V and J are TRBV6-1 and TRBJ2-1, with 12 positions matching TRBD2. V lost 4 bases, J lost 6 bases, and 4 bases stayed unmatched. This CDR3 spans 15 amino acids. The germline V gene encodes CDR1 MNHNS and CDR2 SASEGT. The CDR3 reads CASSGLAGGPNEQFF. The CDR3 DNA reads as TGTGCCAGCAGTGGGCTAGCGGGAGGGCCCAATGAGCAGTTCTTC.

Concerning this clonotype: The junction does not match germline at one end; this may be a read error. This rearrangement joins TRBV7-3 to TRBJ2-1, with a tentative D call TRBD2 (5 bases). The DNA end is more similar to TRBJ2-7, so the J call may be wrong. This CDR3 has 15 residues. The germline CDR1 and CDR2 sequences are SGHTA and FQGTGA. The CDR3 DNA reads as TGTGTCAGCAGCTTAATCGCCGGAGGTAACAATGAGCAGTACTTC. It encodes CVSSLIAGGNNEQYF.

The CDR3 nucleotides read TGCGCCAGCAGCCGGACTAGCGGGGGTCCGCGGGAGACCCAGTACTTC. It codes for CASSRTSGGPRETQYF. The gene calls are TRBV5-1 and TRBJ2-5; TRBD2 matches 13 bases. This CDR3 is built from 16 residues. Germline CDR1 SGHRS, CDR2 YFSETQ. V was pared by 4 bases and J by 5 bases, with 8 bases of the junction left unmatched.